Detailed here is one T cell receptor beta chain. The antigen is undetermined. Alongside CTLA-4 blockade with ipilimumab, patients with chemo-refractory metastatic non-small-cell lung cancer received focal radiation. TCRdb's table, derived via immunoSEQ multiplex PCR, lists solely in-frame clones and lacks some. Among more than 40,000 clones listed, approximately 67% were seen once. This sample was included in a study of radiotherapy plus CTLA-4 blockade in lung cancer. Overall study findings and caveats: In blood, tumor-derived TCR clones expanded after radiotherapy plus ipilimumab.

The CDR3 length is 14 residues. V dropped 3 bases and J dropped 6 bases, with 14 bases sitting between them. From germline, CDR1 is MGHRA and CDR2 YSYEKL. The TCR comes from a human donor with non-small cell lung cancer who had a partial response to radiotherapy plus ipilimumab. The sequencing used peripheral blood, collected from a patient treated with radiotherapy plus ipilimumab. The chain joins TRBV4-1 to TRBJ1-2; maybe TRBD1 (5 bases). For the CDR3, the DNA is TGCGCCAGCAGCCAGCTGACAGCTACAGATGGCTACACCTTC. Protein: CASSQLTATDGYTF.